This T cell receptor beta chain originates from a study of blood T cell repertoires in COVID-19. Overall study context: From the United States, Italy and Spain came samples of acute and convalescent COVID-19.

Individuals aged 18 to 89 years were recruited from 24 US areas. Two negative PCRs, clearance, or symptom resolution characterized the recovered Cohort 3 donors. Profiled with immunoSEQ multiplex PCR; TCRdb holds only in-frame clones, not every one. The table shows roughly 500,000 clones, with 80% to 90% occurring only once. The sequenced sample consisted of PBMCs or T cells enriched from blood (not recorded which). The clonotype originates from a woman in her sixties or seventies who had recovered from COVID-19.

CDR3 DNA sequence: TGTGCCAGCTCAGCCCAAGAGAGGACCCAGTACTTC. It encodes CASSAQERTQYF. The gene calls are TRBV18 and TRBJ2-5; D not resolved. CDR3 size: 12 residues. Germline V gene sequence: CDR1 KGHSH, CDR2 LQKENI. V shed 5 bases and J shed 7 bases, with 11 bases lying between them.